This T cell receptor (beta chain) emerged from a study of cytomegalovirus exposure and HLA in healthy donors. Whole-study findings and limits: Rare TCR sequences dominated, though some public TCRs recurred in many donors. Listed as cytomegalovirus-associated were 170 or so TCR beta chains.

Assay used: immunoSEQ multiplex PCR; TCRdb lists only in-frame clones, some missing. The table includes 150,000 to 200,000 clones, 85% to 90% detected once. Per germline, CDR1 MNHEY and CDR2 SVGAGI. J lost 15 bases, V lost 2 bases, and 5 bases had no gene match. The CDR3 length is 12 residues. Points on this clone: Its target is unknown.

The TCR sequence derives from a woman under 30 in good health and CMV-seropositive. V gene TRBV6-5 combines with J gene TRBJ2-3; TRBD2 aligns across 10 bases. Sequencing used PBMCs. The CDR3 DNA is TGTGCCAGCAGTTACCTGGGACTAGCGCTATATTTT. It encodes CASSYLGLALYF.